This T cell receptor beta chain was captured by sequencing in a study of cytomegalovirus exposure and HLA in healthy donors. Study-wide findings and caveats: The only immune exposure information that was available was CMV serostatus. Associated with cytomegalovirus, according to the listing, were 150 to 200 TCR beta chains.

From germline, CDR1 is SGHVS and CDR2 FNYEAQ. The CDR3 covers 16 residues. V was clipped by 2 bases and J by 5 bases, with 18 bases between them. The PCR ran on 60 Vbeta and 13 Jbeta primers. The method was immunoSEQ multiplex PCR; TCRdb's version includes in-frame clones alone and lacks a portion of them. The table has some 120,000 clones, around 84% seen once. This clone has only a few counts. The antigen is unknown. The V and J genes are TRBV7-6 and TRBJ2-5; tentatively, D is TRBD2 (7 bases). The receptor was isolated from a woman under 30 in good health and CMV-seropositive. The sequenced sample consisted of PBMCs. The CDR3 DNA follows: TGTGCCAGCAGCTTAATGGGGGGGCCTCCTCGGGAGACCCAGTACTTC. Its protein is CASSLMGGPPRETQYF.